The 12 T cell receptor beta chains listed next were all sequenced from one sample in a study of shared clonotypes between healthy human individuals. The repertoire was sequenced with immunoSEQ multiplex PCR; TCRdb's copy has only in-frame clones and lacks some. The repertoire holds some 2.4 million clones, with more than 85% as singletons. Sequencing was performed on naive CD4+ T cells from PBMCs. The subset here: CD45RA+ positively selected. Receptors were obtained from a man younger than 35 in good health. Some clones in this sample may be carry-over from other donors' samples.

The CDR3 region is CASSLAQHGYTF. The CDR3 DNA is TGTGCCAGCAGCTTGGCACAGCATGGCTACACCTTC. The rearrangement links TRBV5-6 to TRBJ1-2; D remains ambiguous. Per the germline V gene, CDR1 is SGHDT and CDR2 is YYEEEE. The CDR3 runs to 12 residues. V was trimmed by 0 bases and J by 6 bases, leaving 6 bases between them.

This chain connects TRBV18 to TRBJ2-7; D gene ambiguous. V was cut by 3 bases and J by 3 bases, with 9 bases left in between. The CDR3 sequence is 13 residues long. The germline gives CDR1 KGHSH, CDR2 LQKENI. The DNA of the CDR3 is TGTGCCAGCTCACCGTCTTTCAACTACGAGCAGTACTTC. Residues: CASSPSFNYEQYF.

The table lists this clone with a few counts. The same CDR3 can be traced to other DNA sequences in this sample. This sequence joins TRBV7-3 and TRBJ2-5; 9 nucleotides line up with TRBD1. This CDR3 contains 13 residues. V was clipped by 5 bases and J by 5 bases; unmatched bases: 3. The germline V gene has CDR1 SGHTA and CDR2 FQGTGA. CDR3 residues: CASSPGTGETQYF. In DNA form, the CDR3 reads TGTGCCAGCAGCCCAGGGACAGGGGAGACCCAGTACTTC.

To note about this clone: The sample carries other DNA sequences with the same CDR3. The DNA for the CDR3 is TGCGCCAGCAGCTTGGCCTTAGCAGACAATGAGCAGTTCTTC. Its protein is CASSLALADNEQFF. The rearrangement links TRBV5-1 to TRBJ2-1; D is undetermined. The V end lost 0 bases, the J end lost 5 bases, and 9 bases lay between the germline ends. There are 14 residues in the CDR3. Germline V gives CDR1 SGHRS, CDR2 YFSETQ.

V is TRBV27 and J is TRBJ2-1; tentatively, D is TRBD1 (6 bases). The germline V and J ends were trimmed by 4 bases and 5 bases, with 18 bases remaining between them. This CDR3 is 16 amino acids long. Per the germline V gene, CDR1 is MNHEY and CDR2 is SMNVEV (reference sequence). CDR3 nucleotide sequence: TGTGCCAGCAGTTCACCGCTTCTGGACAGAGACAATGAGCAGTTCTTC. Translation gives CASSSPLLDRDNEQFF.

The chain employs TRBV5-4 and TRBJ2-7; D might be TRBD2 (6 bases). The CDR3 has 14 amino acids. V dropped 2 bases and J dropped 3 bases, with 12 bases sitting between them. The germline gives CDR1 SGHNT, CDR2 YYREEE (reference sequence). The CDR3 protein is CASSLRGRNYEQYF. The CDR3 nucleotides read TGTGCCAGCAGCTTACGGGGGAGGAACTACGAGCAGTACTTC.

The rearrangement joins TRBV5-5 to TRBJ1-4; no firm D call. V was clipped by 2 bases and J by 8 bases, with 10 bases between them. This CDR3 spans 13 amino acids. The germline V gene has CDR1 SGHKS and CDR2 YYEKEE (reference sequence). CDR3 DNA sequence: TGTGCCAGCAGCTTTCAACCGGGGGAAAAACTGTTTTTT. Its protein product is CASSFQPGEKLFF.

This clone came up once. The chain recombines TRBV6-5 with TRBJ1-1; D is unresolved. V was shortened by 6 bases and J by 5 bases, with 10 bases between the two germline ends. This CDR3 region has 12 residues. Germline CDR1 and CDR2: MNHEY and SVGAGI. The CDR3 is CASSPGRTEAFF. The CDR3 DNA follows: TGTGCCAGCAGCCCCGGTAGAACTGAAGCTTTCTTT.

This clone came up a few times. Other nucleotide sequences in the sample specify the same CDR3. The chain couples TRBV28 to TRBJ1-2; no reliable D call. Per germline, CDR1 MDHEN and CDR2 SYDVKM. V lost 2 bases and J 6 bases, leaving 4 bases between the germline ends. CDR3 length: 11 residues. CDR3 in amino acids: CASSLPDGYTF. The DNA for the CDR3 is TGTGCCAGCAGTTTACCGGATGGCTACACCTTC.

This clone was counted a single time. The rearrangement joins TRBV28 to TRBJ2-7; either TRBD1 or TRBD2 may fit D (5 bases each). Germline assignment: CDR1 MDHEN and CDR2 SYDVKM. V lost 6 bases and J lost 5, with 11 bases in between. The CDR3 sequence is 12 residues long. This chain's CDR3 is CASRGEYDEQYF. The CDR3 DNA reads TGTGCCAGCAGAGGGGAGTATGACGAGCAGTACTTC.

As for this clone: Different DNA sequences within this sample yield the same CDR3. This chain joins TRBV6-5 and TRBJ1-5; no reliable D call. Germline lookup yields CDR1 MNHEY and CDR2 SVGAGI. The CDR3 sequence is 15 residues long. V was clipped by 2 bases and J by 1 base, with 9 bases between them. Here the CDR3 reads CASSYSGESNQPQHF. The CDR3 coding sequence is TGTGCCAGCAGTTACAGTGGGGAGAGCAATCAGCCCCAGCATTTT.

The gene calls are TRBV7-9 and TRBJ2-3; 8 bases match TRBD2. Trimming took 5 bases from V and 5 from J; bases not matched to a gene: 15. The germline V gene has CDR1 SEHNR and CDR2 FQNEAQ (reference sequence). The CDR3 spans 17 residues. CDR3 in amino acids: CASSPRWVAGKGDTQYF. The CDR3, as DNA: TGTGCCAGCAGCCCTAGGTGGGTAGCGGGAAAAGGAGATACGCAGTATTTT.